The text below deals with one TCR beta chain. No antigen is known for it. Base qualities are not recorded, but no much larger clone differs from it by a single base. The time point label corresponds to: about 28 days (+/-7) after the second vaccine dose. AZD1222 recipients with second doses at about 4 weeks or about 12 weeks were pooled, because spike-specific TCR depth and breadth did not differ between schedules. Samples from vaccinated people were obtained from the UK trials COV001 and COV002, which included a single-blind randomized controlled phase 2/3 trial of AZD1222 (ChAdOx1 nCoV-19) in healthy adults. For TCRbeta chain sequencing, PBMC samples from trial participants were taken at day 0 and at day 28 after the second dose. CDR1 and CDR2 are read off the germline V gene as KGHSH and LQKENI. The germline ends are 13 bases apart after V is trimmed by 2 bases and J by 5 bases. The CDR3 runs 14 residues from the cysteine to the phenylalanine. The retained sequence is limited to the CDR3, 42 bases, with the frame set at the first base.

The CDR3 regions of human TCRbeta chains were subjected to immunosequencing. The authors' pipeline ran thus. TCRs in the repertoires were compared against a reference library of SARS-CoV-2-specific TCRs that had been generated with the MIRA antigen-specificity platform. Breadth was defined as the fraction of unique TCRs that were SARS-CoV-2-associated, and depth was defined as the fraction of total T cells that were SARS-CoV-2-associated. Using the MIRA data, each spike-specific TCR was mapped to the spike region that the TCR reacts to and placed in a CD4 or CD8 class. Log10-transformed breadth and depth values were compared by one-way ANOVA with Sidak's multiple comparisons tests. TCRdb's version of the immuneACCESS table is confined to in-frame rearrangements and falls short of the full clone set. An unresolved V gene accounts for under half of the shortfall where checked; the remainder is of unknown origin. Clone size and the V and J calls come from that table; the DNA yielded D and trimming. In this sample the table shows about 100,000 clones, roughly nine tenths of which occur a single time. The top ten clonotypes cover about 2.5% of the sample.

The sample originates from a study of T cell responses to AZD1222 COVID-19 vaccine (dated by TCRdb to the early 2020s). With respect to the entire study: A total of under 250 trial participants underwent TCR sequencing, of whom 207 had received two doses of AZD1222 and some 25 had received two doses of the MenACWY control vaccine. Trial participants were enrolled by age into subgroups of 18-55, 56-69 and 70-plus years, and 148, 28 and 57 TCR-sequenced participants, respectively, were included in these subgroups.

Overall results and qualifications from the work: A significant rise in spike-specific TCR breadth and depth was observed after two AZD1222 doses relative to day 0 and relative to MenACWY recipients. CD4 TCRs associated with the vaccine covered the entire spike protein, and the dominant responses were in regions 160-218 and 743-854. In the small 56-69-year group, the increase in depth fell short of significance, most likely because of low power. Conclusions about previously exposed vaccinees are limited because only five to seven AZD1222 recipients were SARS-CoV-2 seropositive at baseline. Because no day 14 peak-response samples were available, repertoires were characterized only after the peak T cell response. Most participants were white British and females outnumbered males, and the authors suggested that clonal diversity may have been underestimated. Reportedly, almost half of the unique spike-specific TCRs recognized epitopes lying outside the regions that are mutated in the B.1.351 and B.1.1.7 variants.

Sample: peripheral blood, taken 28 days after the second AZD1222 dose. The receptor was derived from an adult who received the AZD1222 COVID-19 vaccine. This receptor chain uses TRBV18 and TRBJ2-7; possibly the D gene is TRBD1, per 5 matching bases. The nucleotide sequence is given as TGTGCCAGCTCACCAAATCCTGGGGCCGACGAGCAGTACTTC. It translates to CASSPNPGADEQYF.